These 4 T cell receptor beta chains share one sample of origin, sequenced in a study of cytomegalovirus exposure and HLA in healthy donors. Use of 60 Vbeta and 13 Jbeta primers characterized the PCR. Data came from immunoSEQ multiplex PCR; TCRdb stores just in-frame clones and leaves some out. The table records 70,000 to 85,000 clones, 74% of them present only once. Source material: PBMCs. The receptors here all came from a middle-aged man in good health and CMV-seropositive.

The chain recombines TRBV5-1 with TRBJ2-2; D not certain. V lost 6 bases, J lost 3 bases, and 3 bases lay in between. From germline, CDR1 is SGHRS and CDR2 YFSETQ. This CDR3 contains 11 residues. CDR3 protein: CASTYTGELFF. Here the CDR3 DNA reads TGCGCCAGCACTTACACCGGGGAGCTGTTTTTT.

This sequence joins TRBV29-1 and TRBJ2-2; TRBD2 aligns across 8 bases. The V gene's germline CDR1 is SQVTM and CDR2 ANQGSEA. Trimming cost V 7 bases and J 4 bases; bases outside gene matches: 14. The CDR3 runs 16 residues. Here the CDR3 reads CSALGPGGRTTGELFF. The CDR3 DNA sequence: TGCAGCGCTCTGGGTCCGGGGGGGCGCACCACCGGGGAGCTGTTTTTT.

This clone came up once. The chain uses TRBV4-1 and TRBJ1-1, with no clear D. The CDR3 has 17 amino acids. The germline gives CDR1 MGHRA, CDR2 YSYEKL. With 0 bases removed from V and 0 bases from J, the gap between germline ends came to 14 bases. This chain's CDR3 is CASSQDPPINMNTEAFF. Here the CDR3 DNA reads TGCGCCAGCAGCCAAGACCCCCCGATTAACATGAACACTGAAGCTTTCTTT.

This sequence joins TRBV5-6 and TRBJ2-7; TRBD2 agrees at 12 bases. V shed 0 bases and J 6 bases; nucleotides not matched to a gene: 4. The CDR3 loop spans 15 amino acids. Germline V gene lookup returns CDR1 SGHDT and CDR2 YYEEEE. The CDR3 bases are TGTGCCAGCAGCTTGGGACTAGCGGGAGCGGGCGAGCAGTACTTC. It is translated as CASSLGLAGAGEQYF.